This TCR beta chain was obtained from a study of blood T cells in healthy people across ages. There are many counts of this clonotype. Germline V lookup: CDR1 SQVTM, CDR2 ANQGSEA. Trimming cost V 4 bases and J 0 bases; bases outside gene matches: 8. CDR3 size: 17 residues. Alongside a J-beta primer mix, a sample-barcoded 5' primer served in a second PCR lasting 7 to 11 cycles. TCRdb analysed the 5' RACE reads with MiXCR anew, one entry per CDR3 protein. This sample has 700,000 to 900,000 distinct CDR3 sequences; approximately 53% occur once, and the top ten carry around 41%. This sequence joins TRBV29-1 and TRBJ2-6; 8 positions agree with TRBD1. Material: blood. The TCR sequence derives from a man older than 75 in good health. In DNA form, the CDR3 reads TGCAGCGTTGGATACCGGGACAGGTCCTCTGGGGCCAACGTCCTGACTTTC. This gives the protein CSVGYRDRSSGANVLTF.